These 3 T cell receptor beta chains were all obtained from the same sample, sequenced in a study of shared clonotypes between healthy human individuals. Sequenced by immunoSEQ multiplex PCR; TCRdb stores in-frame clones only, minus some. The sample has some 2,500,000 clones; over 85% are singletons. The sequencing sample was made of naive CD4+ T cells from PBMCs. Documented subset: CD45RA+ positively selected. Receptor source: a man younger than 30 in good health. Some clones in this sample may be carry-over from other donors' samples.

The gene calls are TRBV7-2 and TRBJ1-5; perhaps TRBD1 as D (6 bases). This CDR3 spans 15 amino acids. CDR1 SGHTA and CDR2 FQGNSA come from the germline V gene. V lost 6 bases and J 1 base, leaving 13 bases between the germline ends. In nucleotides, the CDR3 is TGTGCCAGCAGATCCGACAGGCAGAGCAATCAGCCCCAGCATTTT. The encoded protein is CASRSDRQSNQPQHF.

The genes are TRBV5-1 and TRBJ2-7, with 7 bases lining up with TRBD1. Germline CDR1 reads SGHRS; CDR2 reads YFSETQ. The CDR3 has 14 residues. CDR3: CAKLFRDRSYEQYF. The CDR3 DNA is TGCGCGAAACTGTTCCGGGACAGATCCTACGAGCAGTACTTC.

The CDR3: CASSPRGVAPGEQFF. CDR3 DNA: TGTGCCAGCAGTCCCCGGGGTGTTGCCCCAGGGGAGCAGTTCTTC. J is TRBJ2-1 and V is TRBV27; D may be TRBD1 or TRBD2 (5 bases each). The germline CDR1 and CDR2 sequences are MNHEY and SMNVEV (reference sequence). CDR3 length equals 15 residues. The V end was cut by 5 bases, the J end by 10 bases, with 21 bases between.